The clone carrying this T cell receptor (beta chain) has a handful of counts. Its antigen is currently unknown. The data derive from a study of blood T cells in healthy people across ages. Study outcomes and limitations: Diversity was estimated from one million T cells, and these estimates were considered underestimates.

The CDR3 is 13 amino acids. CDR1 is DFQATT, CDR2 SNEGSKA, per germline (reference sequence). V was clipped by 3 bases and J by 7 bases, with 12 bases between them. The use of a sample-barcoded 5' primer and a J-beta primer mix characterized a second PCR of about 7 to 12 cycles. MiXCR, applied by TCRdb to the 5' RACE reads, yields one record per CDR3 protein. This table holds about 780,000 distinct CDR3 sequences, 46% found once. Sequencing was performed on blood. The TCR originated in an older man in good health. J is TRBJ1-4 and V is TRBV20-1, with D possibly TRBD1 on 5 matching bases. The CDR3 DNA is TGCAGTGCTAGTCCGGGGGTTAGTGAAAAACTGTTTTTT. Translation: CSASPGVSEKLFF.